These T cell receptor beta chains were read from a single sample in a study of blood T cell repertoires in COVID-19. TCRdb keeps only in-frame clones here, not all; method: immunoSEQ multiplex PCR. Of more than 15,000 clones in the sample, over 80% were seen once. The sample comprised peripheral blood. These receptors were taken from a human donor in a cohort sampled during active COVID-19. The donor label of this sample is uncertain. The CDR3 runs from the conserved cysteine through the conserved F or W. Each record gives: V gene, J gene, clone size, D gene, CDR3 length, CDR3 protein, CDR3 DNA. A D gene is named only where the DNA matches it firmly. Clone size, where shown, is once, few, many, or a class for clones that have expanded.

V: TRBV6-5
J: TRBJ1-1
size: -
D: -
length: 16
CDR3: CASSYGTGLMNTEAFF
DNA: TGTGCCAGCAGTTACGGTACGGGACTCATGAACACTGAAGCTTTCTTT

V: TRBV5-1
J: TRBJ2-2
size: -
D: TRBD2
length: 19
CDR3: CASSLAGTSRGGGTGELFF
DNA: TGCGCCAGCAGCTTGGCCGGGACTAGCAGAGGAGGAGGCACCGGGGAGCTGTTTTTT

V: TRBV4-1
J: TRBJ2-1
size: few
D: TRBD2
length: 17
CDR3: CASSHPRGAGDYNEQFF
DNA: TGCGCCAGCAGCCACCCCAGGGGAGCGGGAGACTACAATGAGCAGTTCTTC

V: TRBV24-1
J: TRBJ2-1
size: -
D: TRBD1
length: 13
CDR3: CATSEAGQAEQFF
DNA: TGTGCCACCAGTGAGGCGGGACAGGCCGAGCAGTTCTTC

V: TRBV2
J: TRBJ2-5
size: -
D: -
length: 14
CDR3: CASSERTLGETQYF
DNA: TGTGCCAGCAGTGAAAGGACTCTAGGGGAGACCCAGTACTTC

V: TRBV19
J: TRBJ2-2
size: -
D: -
length: 16
CDR3: CASSIGGGLNTGELFF
DNA: TGTGCCAGTAGTATAGGTGGGGGCCTGAACACCGGGGAGCTGTTTTTT

V: TRBV7-9
J: TRBJ2-1
size: -
D: TRBD1
length: 15
CDR3: CASSLRQGANNEQFF
DNA: TGTGCCAGCAGTTTGAGACAGGGGGCAAACAATGAGCAGTTCTTC

V: TRBV11-2
J: TRBJ2-3
size: -
D: -
length: 12
CDR3: CASSSQGNTQYF
DNA: TGTGCCAGCAGTTCTCAGGGAAATACGCAGTATTTT

V: TRBV7-9
J: TRBJ2-7
size: -
D: -
length: 12
CDR3: CASSASSYEQYF
DNA: TGTGCCAGCAGTGCCAGCTCCTACGAGCAGTACTTC

V: TRBV11-2
J: TRBJ2-7
size: -
D: -
length: 12
CDR3: CASSSLRREQYF
DNA: TGTGCCAGCAGCTCATTACGTCGGGAGCAGTACTTC

V: TRBV5-4
J: TRBJ2-1
size: -
D: TRBD2
length: 16
CDR3: CASSRGAGGPLNEQFF
DNA: TGTGCCAGCAGCCGTGGAGCGGGAGGGCCGCTGAATGAGCAGTTCTTC

V: TRBV28
J: TRBJ1-3
size: -
D: -
length: 13
CDR3: CASSKWEGNTIYF
DNA: TGTGCCAGCAGCAAATGGGAGGGGAACACCATATATTTT

V: TRBV11-3
J: TRBJ2-1
size: -
D: TRBD2
length: 17
CDR3: CASSLGSTSGSYNEQFF
DNA: TGTGCCAGCAGCTTAGGGTCGACTAGCGGTTCCTACAATGAGCAGTTCTTC

V: TRBV27
J: TRBJ2-7
size: -
D: TRBD2
length: 14
CDR3: CASSSLADSYEQYF
DNA: TGTGCCAGCAGTTCCCTAGCGGACTCCTACGAGCAGTACTTC

V: TRBV24-1
J: TRBJ2-7
size: once
D: TRBD1
length: 16
CDR3: CATSDPGQGKEYEQYF
DNA: TGTGCCACCAGTGATCCGGGACAGGGGAAAGAGTACGAGCAGTACTTC

V: TRBV6-4
J: TRBJ1-3
size: -
D: -
length: 13
CDR3: CASSAEPGNTIYF
DNA: TGTGCCAGCAGTGCAGAACCTGGAAACACCATATATTTT

V: TRBV5-6
J: TRBJ2-7
size: -
D: -
length: 18
CDR3: CASSSARRGTAYLYEQYF
DNA: TGTGCCAGCAGCTCCGCCCGGAGGGGGACAGCCTACCTCTACGAGCAGTACTTC

V: TRBV7-9
J: TRBJ2-3
size: -
D: TRBD2
length: 16
CDR3: CASSAPRGLLTDTQYF
DNA: TGTGCCAGCAGCGCGCCCCGGGGACTACTCACAGATACGCAGTATTTT

V: TRBV27
J: TRBJ2-3
size: few
D: TRBD1
length: 17
CDR3: CASRYAPGQGSTDTQYF
DNA: TGTGCCAGCAGATATGCCCCGGGACAGGGGTCCACAGATACGCAGTATTTT

V: TRBV9
J: TRBJ2-7
size: -
D: -
length: 15
CDR3: CASTPGGSGSYEQYF
DNA: TGTGCCAGCACCCCAGGTGGTAGCGGCTCCTACGAGCAGTACTTC

V: TRBV3-1/TRBV3-2
J: TRBJ2-3
size: -
D: TRBD2
length: 18
CDR3: CASSQDGSGRLGTDTQYF
DNA: TGTGCCAGCAGCCAAGATGGGAGCGGGAGGCTGGGCACAGATACGCAGTATTTT

V: TRBV6-5
J: TRBJ2-3
size: -
D: TRBD2
length: 16
CDR3: CASSYSGRELTDTQYF
DNA: TGTGCCAGCAGTTACTCGGGGCGGGAGCTGACAGATACGCAGTATTTT

V: TRBV2
J: TRBJ1-2
size: -
D: TRBD1
length: 16
CDR3: CASSPLGQGAGYGYTF
DNA: TGTGCCAGCAGCCCCTTGGGACAGGGGGCCGGCTATGGCTACACCTTC

V: TRBV2
J: TRBJ2-1
size: once
D: TRBD2
length: 15
CDR3: CASSETSGRRGEQFF
DNA: TGTGCCAGCAGTGAGACTAGCGGGAGGAGGGGTGAGCAGTTCTTC

V: TRBV6-5
J: TRBJ2-7
size: -
D: -
length: 13
CDR3: CASVGGRSYEQYF
DNA: TGTGCCTCCGTGGGGGGACGCTCCTACGAGCAGTACTTC

V: TRBV28
J: TRBJ1-4
size: -
D: -
length: 12
CDR3: CASSPLGGPMFF
DNA: TGTGCCAGCAGTCCCTTGGGGGGGCCAATGTTTTTT

V: TRBV28
J: TRBJ2-5
size: once
D: TRBD1
length: 15
CDR3: CASSSTGGVGETQYF
DNA: TGTGCCAGCAGTTCAACAGGGGGCGTGGGAGAGACCCAGTACTTC

V: TRBV4-1
J: TRBJ2-7
size: -
D: TRBD2
length: 15
CDR3: CASSLGTSEPYEQYF
DNA: TGCGCCAGCAGCCTCGGGACTAGCGAGCCCTACGAGCAGTACTTC

V: TRBV7-2
J: TRBJ2-1
size: -
D: -
length: 13
CDR3: CASSFGALNEQFF
DNA: TGTGCCAGCAGCTTTGGGGCTCTCAATGAGCAGTTCTTC

V: TRBV24-1
J: TRBJ2-1
size: -
D: -
length: 15
CDR3: CATQAGDRRYNEQFF
DNA: TGTGCCACCCAGGCGGGGGACAGGAGGTACAATGAGCAGTTCTTC

V: TRBV10-3
J: TRBJ2-7
size: -
D: TRBD1
length: 13
CDR3: CAISGTGGFEQYF
DNA: TGTGCCATCAGCGGGACAGGGGGCTTCGAGCAGTACTTC

V: TRBV30
J: TRBJ1-5
size: -
D: -
length: 14
CDR3: CAWSLDRINQPQHF
DNA: TGTGCCTGGAGCCTGGACAGAATTAATCAGCCCCAGCATTTT

V: TRBV5-4
J: TRBJ1-2
size: once
D: -
length: 14
CDR3: CASSLFTDNYGYTF
DNA: TGTGCCAGCAGCTTGTTCACAGATAACTATGGCTACACCTTC

V: TRBV12-3/TRBV12-4
J: TRBJ1-1
size: few
D: -
length: 13
CDR3: CASSLTANTEAFF
DNA: TGTGCCAGCAGCTTGACAGCCAACACTGAAGCTTTCTTT

V: TRBV19
J: TRBJ2-7
size: -
D: TRBD1
length: 15
CDR3: CASSMGQGGSYEQYF
DNA: TGTGCCAGTAGTATGGGACAGGGAGGGTCCTACGAGCAGTACTTC

V: TRBV4-2
J: TRBJ2-1
size: once
D: TRBD2
length: 15
CDR3: CASSQAQRGYNEQFF
DNA: TGTGCCAGCAGCCAAGCCCAGCGGGGCTACAATGAGCAGTTCTTC

V: TRBV5-1
J: TRBJ1-5
size: -
D: TRBD1
length: 15
CDR3: CASSLGTGIGQPQHF
DNA: TGCGCCAGCAGCTTAGGGACAGGGATAGGTCAGCCCCAGCATTTT

V: TRBV6-5
J: TRBJ1-5
size: -
D: -
length: 13
CDR3: CASSERDLRPQHF
DNA: TGTGCCAGCAGCGAGCGGGATCTAAGGCCCCAGCATTTT

V: TRBV28
J: TRBJ1-5
size: -
D: -
length: 14
CDR3: CASSLPRGTQPQHF
DNA: TGTGCCAGCAGTTTGCCGCGGGGGACTCAGCCCCAGCATTTT

V: TRBV28
J: TRBJ2-1
size: -
D: TRBD2
length: 16
CDR3: CASNPSGGGPYNEQFF
DNA: TGTGCCAGCAATCCTTCGGGGGGGGGCCCCTACAATGAGCAGTTCTTC